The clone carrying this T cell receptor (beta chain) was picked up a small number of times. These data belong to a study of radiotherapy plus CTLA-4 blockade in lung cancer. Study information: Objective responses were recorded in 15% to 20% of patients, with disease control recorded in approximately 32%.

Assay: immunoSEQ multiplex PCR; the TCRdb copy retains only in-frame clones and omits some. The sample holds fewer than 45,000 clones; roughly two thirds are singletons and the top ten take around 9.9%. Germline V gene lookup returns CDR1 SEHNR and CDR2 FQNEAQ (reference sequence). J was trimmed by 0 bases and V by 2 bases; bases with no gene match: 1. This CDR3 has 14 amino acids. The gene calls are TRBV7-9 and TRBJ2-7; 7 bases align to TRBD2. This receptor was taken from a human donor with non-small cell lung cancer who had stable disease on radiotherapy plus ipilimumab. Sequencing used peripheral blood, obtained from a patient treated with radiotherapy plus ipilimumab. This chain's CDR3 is CASSLTGGSYEQYF. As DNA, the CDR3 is TGTGCCAGCAGCTTAACGGGGGGCTCCTACGAGCAGTACTTC.